This TCR beta chain was obtained from a study of cytomegalovirus exposure and HLA in healthy donors. The PCR used 60 Vbeta and 13 Jbeta primers. Repertoires were generated with immunoSEQ multiplex PCR, while TCRdb's copy carries only in-frame clones and drops some. The sample spans about 140,000 clones; the ten largest clones claim around 0.96%. Details on this clone: Its antigen is currently unknown.

The CDR3 consists of 13 residues. CDR1 and CDR2 (germline): SNHLY, FYNNEI. V was shortened by 3 bases and J by 11 bases, with 16 bases between the two germline ends. Study findings and constraints: Later on, analysis showed that most CMV-associated TCR beta chains appeared to be HLA-restricted. In an earlier analysis, most TCR beta V segments were productive about 90% or about 30% of the time.

Sequenced: PBMCs. This clonotype was sampled from a male donor in good health and CMV-seronegative. The chain links TRBV2 to TRBJ1-2; no definite D call. The CDR3: CASSESLGSLYTF. For the CDR3, the DNA is TGTGCCAGCAGTGAGTCCCTGGGCAGTCTTTACACCTTC. The variable domain in full, with the rest retrieved from reference TRBV2 and TRBJ1-2, is EPEVTQTPSHQVTQMGQEVILRCVPISNHLYFYWYRQILGQKVEFLVSFYNNEISEKSEIFDDQFSVERPDGSNFTLKIRSTKLEDSAMYFCASSESLGSLYTFGSGTRLTVV.